This TCR beta chain was captured in a study of blood T cells in healthy people across ages. General observations from the study: PBMC samples, being unsorted, prevented any conclusive comparison of naive and antigen-experienced cells.

Worth noting for this clonotype: Its matching antigen is unknown.

This CDR3 has 15 residues. With 6 bases clipped from V and 3 bases from J, the junction kept 10 bases outside the gene matches. Germline V gives CDR1 MNHEY, CDR2 SMNVEV (reference sequence). Primed by a sample-barcoded 5' primer and a J-beta primer mix, a second PCR proceeded for 7 to 11 cycles. TCRdb redid the calling of the 5' RACE reads with MiXCR, one entry per CDR3 protein. The table shows around 990,000 distinct CDR3 sequences, with 35% to 40% occurring only once. Material: blood. The clonotype comes from a man between 18 and 29 years old in good health. The rearrangement uses TRBV27 and TRBJ2-7; TRBD2 matches at 8 bases. The CDR3 sequence is CASRTHSGIRYEQYF. CDR3 nucleotides: TGTGCCAGCAGAACCCATAGCGGGATCCGCTACGAGCAGTACTTC.